The clone carrying this TCR beta chain came up once. The antigen is unknown. The data originate from a study of a mutant IDH1 vaccine in newly diagnosed glioma. The protocol was immunoSEQ multiplex PCR, while the TCRdb copy is restricted to in-frame clones and leaves out a portion. This table has 110,000 or so clones, roughly 90% appearing once. Time point described: week 11, during vaccination. Every vaccine dose comprised 300 ug of mutant IDH1 20-mer peptide plus topical imiquimod. The CDR3 has 15 residues. Trimming removed 9 bases at V and 6 bases at J, with 23 bases between. Germline lookup yields CDR1 MNHNY and CDR2 SVGAGI (reference sequence).

This sample comprised PBMCs, obtained from a glioma patient whose treatment included an IDH1 peptide vaccine. This receptor was taken from a woman aged 50 to 60 with glioma. This sequence joins TRBV6-6 and TRBJ1-2; D is uncertain. The CDR3 DNA is TGTGCCAGTACTTACGTCGGAGTATCAGGCCATGGCTACACCTTC. It encodes CASTYVGVSGHGYTF.